This T cell receptor beta chain appears in the sequencing data of a study of CD8 T cells in Susac syndrome. Reverse transcription of roughly 0.5 to 1 ug RNA was carried out with random hexamers. In TCRdb, the immunoSEQ multiplex PCR reads were re-called with MiXCR into one record per CDR3 protein. Seen here are about 300,000 distinct CDR3 sequences, around 90% observed once, and the top ten hold approximately 0.065%. From blood CD8+ and CD4+ T cells, TCR beta sequences were generated. Negative isolation yielded CD4+ and CD8+ T cells, and FACS enriched TEMRA cells. Points from the study as a whole: That the number of individuals in its TCR sequencing and HLA analysis was relatively small was acknowledged by the study.

Details on this clonotype: Its specificity is not known.

The CDR3 is 16 residues long. CDR1 DFQATT and CDR2 SNEGSKA come from the germline V gene (reference sequence). The J segment lost 3 bases and the V segment lost 3 bases, leaving 12 bases of the junction unmatched. V usage is TRBV20-1 and J usage is TRBJ2-7; TRBD1 aligns across 9 bases. The sequencing sample was made of CD4+ T cells from PBMCs. The receptor was isolated from a human donor with multiple sclerosis. Here the CDR3 reads CSASPIRDREFYEQYF. The DNA of the CDR3 is TGCAGTGCTAGTCCGATAAGGGACAGGGAGTTCTACGAGCAGTACTTC.